The clone carrying this T cell receptor beta chain was seen a handful of times. Its matching antigen is unknown. Trimming cost V 2 bases and J 5 bases; bases outside gene matches: 11. Germline lookup yields CDR1 DFQATT and CDR2 SNEGSKA (reference sequence). This CDR3 comprises 16 residues. Arm-PCR of CDR3 regions and iRepertoire HTBI primers were the basis on which TCR beta libraries were built. TCRdb re-called the multiplex PCR reads through MiXCR, storing one row per CDR3 protein. The table has roughly 610,000 distinct CDR3 sequences, around 17% seen once. This sample was taken from a study of regulatory T cells in long-lasting Graves disease. The time point is: newly diagnosed GD, antithyroid drugs for less than 3 months. PBMC-extracted RNA yielded the TCR library. Findings of the study overall: Samples came from peripheral blood alone, without thyroid tissue.

The same sample was also studied in work on T cells in Graves' hyperthyroidism and ophthalmopathy. As reported in that work: An initial round of RT-PCR targeting the TCR CDR3 relied on the HTBI primer set.

This sequence originates from a woman younger than 45 with Graves disease. The sample in question was peripheral blood mononuclear cells (PBMCs), obtained at new diagnosis, from a patient treated with antithyroid drugs. The chain carries TRBV20-1 and TRBJ2-1; 8 nucleotides match TRBD1. The CDR3 nucleotides read TGCAGTGCTAGATCCCGATACACGACAGGGGACAATGAGCAGTTCTTC. Its protein product is CSARSRYTTGDNEQFF.